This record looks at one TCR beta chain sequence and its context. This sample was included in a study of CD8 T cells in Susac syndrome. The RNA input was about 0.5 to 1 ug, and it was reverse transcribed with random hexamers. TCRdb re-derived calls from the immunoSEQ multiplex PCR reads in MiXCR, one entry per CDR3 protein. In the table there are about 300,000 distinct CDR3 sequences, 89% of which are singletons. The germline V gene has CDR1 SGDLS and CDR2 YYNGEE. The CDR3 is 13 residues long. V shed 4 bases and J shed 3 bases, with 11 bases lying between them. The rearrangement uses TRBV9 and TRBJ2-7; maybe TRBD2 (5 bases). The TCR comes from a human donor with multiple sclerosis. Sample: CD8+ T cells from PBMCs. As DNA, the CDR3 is TGTGCCAGCAGCCCCCCCCGGGGCTACGAGCAGTACTTC. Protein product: CASSPPRGYEQYF.